The 19 T cell receptor beta chains reported below all come from one sample, sequenced in a study of response to subunit inactivated influenza vaccine. In TCRdb, the RT-PCR reads were re-called with MiXCR into one record per CDR3 protein. The repertoire holds about 700,000 distinct CDR3 sequences, with 15% to 17% as singletons. Here the sequenced sample was PBMCs from blood, taken approximately 12 days after vaccination. These receptors were taken from a man aged 50-59 years who received an inactivated influenza vaccine.

Only a few counts were recorded for this clonotype. This chain joins TRBV9 and TRBJ2-5, with no clear D. The V gene lost 3 bases and the J gene lost 2 bases, with 11 bases spanning the gap. The CDR3 runs to 14 residues. CDR1 SGDLS and CDR2 YYNGEE come from the germline V gene. The CDR3 DNA reads TGTGCCAGCAGCGCCTCCCAAACACAAGAGACCCAGTACTTC. Translated, it gives CASSASQTQETQYF.

Ten or more counts support this clonotype. The J gene is TRBJ2-7, the V gene TRBV20-1, with 9 bases aligning to TRBD2. The CDR3 loop spans 12 amino acids. V lost 0 bases and J lost 9; bases outside the gene matches: 3. Per the germline V gene, CDR1 is DFQATT and CDR2 is SNEGSKA (reference sequence). The CDR3 DNA sequence: TGCAGTGCTAGAGATGGGACTAGCCCGCAGTACTTC. It encodes CSARDGTSPQYF.

The V gene is TRBV4-1, the J gene TRBJ2-3, with a tentative D call TRBD2 (5 bases). Deletions cut 4 bases from V and 4 bases from J, with 18 bases between. The CDR3 contains 16 residues. CDR1 is MGHRA, CDR2 YSYEKL, per germline. CDR3 sequence: CASSLPGEKPSDTQYF. The CDR3 bases are TGCGCCAGCAGCCTCCCTGGGGAGAAACCTTCAGATACGCAGTATTTT.

This clonotype has only a few counts. J is TRBJ1-1 and V is TRBV11-2; a possible D gene is TRBD1 (5 bases). Trimming took 2 bases from V and 1 from J, leaving 17 bases between them. The CDR3 consists of 17 residues. The germline CDR1 and CDR2 sequences are SGHAT and FQNNGV. CDR3 in amino acids: CASSLNGGFSENTEAFF. CDR3 DNA: TGTGCCAGCAGCTTAAACGGGGGGTTCTCAGAGAACACTGAAGCTTTCTTT.

The table lists this clonotype with a few counts. CDR3 loop: CASSYQSRRDGQPQHF. The DNA of the CDR3 is TGTGCCAGCTCATACCAATCCCGCAGGGACGGACAGCCCCAGCATTTT. The V gene is TRBV18, the J gene TRBJ1-5; D is perhaps TRBD1 (5 bases). The CDR3 is 16 residues long. CDR1 is KGHSH and CDR2 is LQKENI in the germline V gene. V was clipped by 5 bases and J by 7 bases, with 21 bases between them.

The rearrangement links TRBV12-3 or TRBV12-4 to TRBJ1-2; 8 bases are a match to TRBD1. Trimming removed 3 bases from V and 4 bases from J; junction bases left unmatched: 7. This CDR3 is 15 amino acids long. The CDR3 region is CASSLWQGAVYGYTF. Here the CDR3 DNA reads TGTGCCAGCAGTTTGTGGCAGGGGGCCGTCTATGGCTACACCTTC.

The chain employs TRBV27 and TRBJ1-2; 7 bases are a match to TRBD1. V was pared by 4 bases and J by 4 bases, with 3 bases of the junction left unmatched. The CDR3 is 13 residues long. Germline V gene data show CDR1 as MNHEY and CDR2 as SMNVEV (reference sequence). In DNA form, the CDR3 reads TGTGCCAGCAGTTGGACAGGATCCTATGGCTACACCTTC. Translated, it gives CASSWTGSYGYTF.

This clonotype has just a few counts. The rearrangement joins TRBV12-3 or TRBV12-4 to TRBJ1-6; D remains ambiguous. Trimming took 2 bases from V and 6 from J, leaving 8 bases between them. The CDR3 has 14 amino acids. The CDR3 protein is CASSLWTGNSPLHF. The CDR3 DNA reads TGTGCCAGCAGTTTATGGACGGGTAATTCACCCCTCCACTTT.

This clonotype has more than one count but fewer than ten. The genes are TRBV11-2 and TRBJ2-1, with 11 bases lining up with TRBD2. CDR1 and CDR2 (germline): SGHAT, FQNNGV. The V segment lost 7 bases and the J segment 0 bases; nucleotides outside the gene matches: 5. The CDR3 totals 16 residues. CDR3 DNA sequence: TGTGCCAGCACATTAGCGGGAGGGCGCTCCTACAATGAGCAGTTCTTC. Encoded protein: CASTLAGGRSYNEQFF.

This clonotype was found a few times. The chain uses TRBV6-5 and TRBJ2-3; D remains ambiguous. Germline V gives CDR1 MNHEY, CDR2 SVGAGI. The CDR3 totals 14 residues. V lost 4 bases and J lost 4, with 12 bases in between. The CDR3 is CASSSRPRSDTQYF. Written as DNA, the CDR3 is TGTGCCAGCAGTTCCCGACCCAGGTCAGATACGCAGTATTTT.

The rearrangement joins TRBV4-1 to TRBJ1-5; no clear D gene. In germline, CDR1 is MGHRA, CDR2 YSYEKL. The germline V and J ends were trimmed by 0 bases and 7 bases, with 16 bases remaining between them. This CDR3 contains 16 residues. The CDR3 sequence is CASSQESGFRKQPQHF. CDR3 DNA: TGCGCCAGCAGCCAAGAGTCGGGGTTCCGAAAACAGCCCCAGCATTTT.

The table lists this clonotype with many counts. This chain links TRBV12-3 or TRBV12-4 with TRBJ1-2; no clear D gene. The length of the CDR3 is 14 residues. V was shortened by 4 bases and J by 6 bases, with 15 bases between the two germline ends. CDR3 region: CASSSPRYSDGYTF. CDR3 in DNA: TGTGCCAGCAGTTCCCCCCGGTATAGCGATGGCTACACCTTC.

This chain links TRBV9 with TRBJ2-5; 9 bases match TRBD2. The CDR3 is 16 amino acids. CDR1 is SGDLS and CDR2 is YYNGEE in the germline V gene. With V trimmed by 0 bases and J by 1 base, 4 bases remained unmatched. The CDR3: CASSVGPTSGQETQYF. Here the CDR3 DNA reads TGTGCCAGCAGCGTAGGTCCGACTAGCGGCCAAGAGACCCAGTACTTC.

This clonotype occurred a few times. The chain combines TRBV30 with TRBJ1-6, with D possibly TRBD1 on 5 matching bases. CDR3 size: 14 residues. In germline, CDR1 is GTSNPN, CDR2 SVGIG (reference sequence). V was clipped by 2 bases and J by 6 bases, with 11 bases between them. CDR3 DNA sequence: TGTGCCTGGAGTCAGGAGGGGCTTAATTCACCCCTCCACTTT. Amino acid sequence: CAWSQEGLNSPLHF.

The chain links TRBV7-8 to TRBJ2-5, with D perhaps given as TRBD1 or TRBD2 (5 bases each). CDR3 length: 13 amino acids. The germline V gene encodes CDR1 SGHVS and CDR2 FQNEAQ. The CDR3 loop reads CAVSGRWEETQYF. DNA for the CDR3: TGTGCTGTCTCGGGACGGTGGGAAGAGACCCAGTACTTC.

The gene calls are TRBV20-1 and TRBJ2-2; TRBD2 matches 9 bases. The CDR3 covers 15 residues. Germline V gene lookup returns CDR1 DFQATT and CDR2 SNEGSKA (reference sequence). V dropped 3 bases and J dropped 2; count of bases not matched to a gene: 4. The CDR3 reads CSASPSGDNTGELFF. For the CDR3, the DNA is TGCAGTGCTAGCCCTAGCGGGGATAACACCGGGGAGCTGTTTTTT.

CDR3 loop: CASSQGGTSATSTDTQYF. The CDR3 region has the DNA TGTGCCAGCAGCCAGGGAGGGACTTCCGCGACTAGCACAGATACGCAGTATTTT. V gene TRBV3-1 combines with J gene TRBJ2-3, with 7 bases matching TRBD2. Per the germline V gene, CDR1 is LGHDT and CDR2 is YNNKEL (reference sequence). The CDR3 runs 18 residues. J lost 0 bases, V lost 3 bases, and 12 bases had no gene match.

The chain uses TRBV6-2 or TRBV6-3 and TRBJ2-7, with TRBD1 identical over 8 bases. The germline V gene has CDR1 MNHEY and CDR2 SVGEGT. Trimming cost V 6 bases and J 8 bases; bases outside gene matches: 6. The CDR3 runs to 12 residues. For the CDR3, the DNA is TGTGCCAGCAGCGACAGGGGTAGACAGCAGTACTTC. This codes for CASSDRGRQQYF.

This clonotype was counted many times. The rearrangement uses TRBV4-3 and TRBJ2-2; D unresolved. The CDR3 is made up of 15 amino acids. The germline V gene has CDR1 LGHNA and CDR2 YSLEER. Trimming removed 3 bases at V and 0 bases at J, with 8 bases between. The CDR3 spells CASSQGNSNTGELFF. CDR3 nucleotides: TGCGCCAGCAGCCAGGGGAATTCGAACACCGGGGAGCTGTTTTTT.